What follows are 18 T cell receptor beta chains derived from one specimen sequenced in a study of T-cell memory formation after mild COVID-19. Using its own MiXCR run on the 5' RACE reads, TCRdb lists one record per CDR3 protein. The sample includes about 320,000 distinct CDR3 sequences, around 15% of them seen just once. Sequencing was done on a sample of PBMCs or a T cell subset sorted from them (not recorded which). Source of these receptors: a man between 18 and 29 years old who had mild COVID-19 (a few samples of this study predate the infection). Cell type and time point are not known.

CDR3: CASSPRTGGEQYF. CDR3 nucleotide sequence: TGTGCCAGCAGCCCACGGACAGGGGGCGAGCAGTACTTC. This sequence joins TRBV3-1 and TRBJ2-7; 10 positions match TRBD1. Germline lookup yields CDR1 LGHDT and CDR2 YNNKEL (reference sequence). The CDR3 is 13 residues long. V lost 4 bases and J lost 6; bases outside the gene matches: 3.

This clonotype was seen at least ten times. The rearrangement links TRBV10-2 to TRBJ2-5; the D gene could be TRBD1 or TRBD2 (5 bases each). Trimming took off 8 bases at V and 7 bases at J, with 11 bases between the two ends. Looked up from germline, CDR1 is WSHSY and CDR2 is SAAADI. The CDR3 consists of 11 residues. CDR3 residues: CASGTLGTQYF. Here the CDR3 DNA reads TGCGCCAGCGGGACCTTAGGGACCCAGTACTTC.

This clonotype was detected only a few times. The V call is TRBV20-1, the J call TRBJ2-7; TRBD1 might be the D (5 bases). The germline CDR1 and CDR2 sequences are DFQATT and SNEGSKA (reference sequence). The length of the CDR3 is 15 residues. The V end was cut by 0 bases, the J end by 4 bases, with 16 bases between. This CDR3 reads CSARDRLQASYEQYF. Written as DNA, the CDR3 is TGCAGTGCTAGAGATCGGCTACAGGCTTCTTACGAGCAGTACTTC.

The J gene is TRBJ2-1, the V gene TRBV11-2; the match to TRBD2 covers 11 bases. Germline V gene lookup returns CDR1 SGHAT and CDR2 FQNNGV. The length of the CDR3 is 18 residues. V was clipped by 0 bases and J by 7 bases; unmatched bases: 11. The CDR3 nucleotides are TGTGCCAGCAGCTTAGAGGGAGTAGCGGGGGGGCCTGGTAATGAGCAGTTCTTC. Translating it yields CASSLEGVAGGPGNEQFF.

This clonotype has a handful of counts. The chain joins TRBV4-1 to TRBJ2-7; unclear D gene. CDR3 length: 12 amino acids. Germline CDR1 is MGHRA and CDR2 is YSYEKL. CDR3: CASSQDGIKLDV. In nucleotides, the CDR3 is TGCGCCAGCAGCCAAGATGGGATAAAGTTAGACGTC.

This chain joins TRBV7-8 and TRBJ2-3, with 8 positions matching TRBD2. Germline V gives CDR1 SGHVS, CDR2 FQNEAQ. The CDR3 totals 13 residues. V lost 8 bases, J lost 5 bases, and 6 bases stayed unmatched. The CDR3 DNA follows: TGTGCCAGCGTGTTAGCGGGGCTAGATACGCAGTATTTT. Protein: CASVLAGLDTQYF.

This clonotype was observed at least ten times. The chain has TRBV7-6 and TRBJ2-3; 7 bases map to TRBD2. Germline CDR1 is SGHVS and CDR2 is FNYEAQ. J was trimmed by 1 base and V by 5 bases; bases with no gene match: 9. The length of the CDR3 is 16 residues. Here the CDR3 DNA reads TGTGCCAGCAGCCCGAGGTATACTAGCGGCACAGATACGCAGTATTTT. Protein sequence: CASSPRYTSGTDTQYF.

The CDR3 loop is CASSLGGSLYEQYF. The DNA of the CDR3 is TGTGCCAGCAGCTTGGGGGGGTCCCTCTACGAGCAGTACTTC. This chain uses TRBV7-2 with TRBJ2-7; 7 bases agree with TRBD2. The CDR3 contains 14 residues. Germline CDR1 is SGHTA and CDR2 is FQGNSA. Trimming at V came to 3 bases and at J to 3 bases, leaving 5 bases not matched to a gene.

This chain joins TRBV28 and TRBJ1-2, with D hard to call. The CDR3 is 12 residues long. Germline V lookup: CDR1 MDHEN, CDR2 SYDVKM. V was clipped by 1 base and J by 8 bases, with 8 bases between them. The CDR3 sequence is CASSLSLGGYTF. The CDR3 nucleotides are TGTGCCAGCAGTTTATCCCTCGGGGGCTACACCTTC.

This chain joins TRBV6-5 and TRBJ2-5; a weak D match, TRBD2 (6 bases). Trimming took 1 base from V and 5 from J, leaving 11 bases between them. CDR3 size: 14 residues. In germline, CDR1 is MNHEY, CDR2 SVGAGI. The CDR3 sequence is CASSYWAGGETQYF. DNA for the CDR3: TGTGCCAGCAGTTACTGGGCAGGAGGGGAGACCCAGTACTTC.

This clonotype was seen repeatedly, ten times or more. This rearrangement joins TRBV28 to TRBJ1-2, with D unclear. There are 13 residues in the CDR3. Between the trimmed V and J ends, which lost 2 bases and 1 base, there was a span of 5 bases. Germline CDR1 MDHEN, CDR2 SYDVKM. The CDR3 region has the DNA TGTGCCAGCAGTTTAGCACTTAACTATGGCTACACCTTC. Its translation is CASSLALNYGYTF.

This sequence joins TRBV4-2 and TRBJ2-2; no firm D call. CDR3 size: 15 residues. Between the trimmed V and J ends, which lost 0 bases and 1 base, there was a span of 6 bases. Germline V gene sequence: CDR1 LGHNA, CDR2 YNFKEQ. The CDR3 region is CASSQEHRNTGELFF. CDR3 nucleotides: TGTGCCAGCAGCCAAGAGCACAGGAACACCGGGGAGCTGTTTTTT.

At least ten counts were recorded for this clonotype. The rearrangement links TRBV7-3 to TRBJ2-3; D may be TRBD2 (6 bases). The CDR3 totals 15 residues. In germline, CDR1 is SGHTA, CDR2 FQGTGA. The V gene lost 2 bases and the J gene lost 0 bases, with 9 bases spanning the gap. CDR3 amino acids: CASSLAGLSTDTQYF. DNA for the CDR3: TGTGCCAGCAGCTTAGCGGGGCTGAGCACAGATACGCAGTATTTT.

This clonotype was seen many times. This chain connects TRBV20-1 to TRBJ1-5; 9 positions match TRBD1. Looked up from germline, CDR1 is DFQATT and CDR2 is SNEGSKA (reference sequence). The CDR3 has 14 residues. Unmatched junction bases numbered 4, after V lost 3 bases and J lost 4 bases. The DNA of the CDR3 is TGCAGTGCTAGGGGGGACAGGGCAAATCAGCCCCAGCATTTT. This codes for CSARGDRANQPQHF.

This clonotype was seen only a few times. The chain couples TRBV5-1 to TRBJ1-1; 10 bases agree with TRBD1. Germline CDR1 SGHRS, CDR2 YFSETQ. V lost 4 bases and J lost 1; bases outside the gene matches: 4. This CDR3 is built from 15 residues. CDR3 region: CASSLGTGENTEAFF. The DNA for the CDR3 is TGCGCCAGCAGCCTTGGGACAGGGGAGAACACTGAAGCTTTCTTT.

This clonotype was recorded a few times. The V call is TRBV28, the J call TRBJ2-2; 7 positions match TRBD2. This CDR3 has 16 amino acids. V trimming: 6 bases; J trimming: 0 bases; junction bases outside the gene matches: 7. The germline V gene has CDR1 MDHEN and CDR2 SYDVKM. The CDR3 DNA sequence: TGTGCCAGCAGCCCTATGGGGGGGTCGAACACCGGGGAGCTGTTTTTT. Its translation is CASSPMGGSNTGELFF.

The chain couples TRBV21-1 to TRBJ2-7; the table's D call TRBD1 went unverified against the DNA. TRBV21-1 is recorded as a pseudogene. The CDR3 has 17 amino acids. CDR3: CASSKCPAIRDKYEQYV. CDR3 bases: TGTGCCAGCAGCAAGTGTCCAGCAATCCGGGACAAGTACGAGCAGTACGTC.

This clonotype appeared many times. The rearrangement links TRBV7-2 to TRBJ2-2, with a tentative D call TRBD1 (7 bases). This CDR3 is built from 15 residues. In germline, CDR1 is SGHTA, CDR2 FQGNSA. The V end lost 6 bases, the J end lost 7 bases, and 18 bases lay between the germline ends. CDR3 bases: TGTGCCAGCAGGACTAGACAGGGTGTCGGCGGGGAGCTGTTTTTT. Translated, it gives CASRTRQGVGGELFF.